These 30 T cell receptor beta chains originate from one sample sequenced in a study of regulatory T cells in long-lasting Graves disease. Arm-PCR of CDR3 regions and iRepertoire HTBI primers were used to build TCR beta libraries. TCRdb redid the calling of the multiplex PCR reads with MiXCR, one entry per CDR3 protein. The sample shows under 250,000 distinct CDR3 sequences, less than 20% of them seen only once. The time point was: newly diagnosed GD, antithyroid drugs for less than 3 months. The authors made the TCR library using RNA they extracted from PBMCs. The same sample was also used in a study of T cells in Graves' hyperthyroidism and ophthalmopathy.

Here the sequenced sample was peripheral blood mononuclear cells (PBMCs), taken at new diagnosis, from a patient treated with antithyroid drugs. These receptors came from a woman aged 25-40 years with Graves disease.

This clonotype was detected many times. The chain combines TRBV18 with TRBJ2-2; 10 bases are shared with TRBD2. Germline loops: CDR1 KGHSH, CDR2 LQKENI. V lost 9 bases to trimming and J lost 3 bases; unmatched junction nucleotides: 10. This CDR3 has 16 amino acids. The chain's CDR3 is CASVPGLASYTGELFF. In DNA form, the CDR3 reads TGTGCCAGTGTACCGGGACTAGCGTCGTACACCGGGGAGCTGTTTTTT.

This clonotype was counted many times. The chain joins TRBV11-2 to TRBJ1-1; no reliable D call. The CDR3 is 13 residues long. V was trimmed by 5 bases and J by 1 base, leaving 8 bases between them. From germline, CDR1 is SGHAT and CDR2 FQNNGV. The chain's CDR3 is CASSPQPNTEAFF. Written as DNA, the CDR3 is TGTGCCAGCAGCCCACAGCCGAACACTGAAGCTTTCTTT.

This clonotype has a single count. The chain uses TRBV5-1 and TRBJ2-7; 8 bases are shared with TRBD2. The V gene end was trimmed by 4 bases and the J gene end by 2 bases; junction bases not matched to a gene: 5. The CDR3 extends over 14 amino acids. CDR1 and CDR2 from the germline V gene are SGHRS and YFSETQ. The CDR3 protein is CASSQGLETYEQYF. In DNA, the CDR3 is TGCGCCAGCAGCCAGGGACTAGAAACCTACGAGCAGTACTTC.

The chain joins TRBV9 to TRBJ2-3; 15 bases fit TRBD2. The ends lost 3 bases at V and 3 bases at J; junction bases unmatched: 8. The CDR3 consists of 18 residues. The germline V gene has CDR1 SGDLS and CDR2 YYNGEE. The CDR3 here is CASSAGLAGGVRTDTQYF. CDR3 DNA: TGTGCCAGCAGCGCCGGACTAGCGGGAGGGGTTAGAACAGATACGCAGTATTTT.

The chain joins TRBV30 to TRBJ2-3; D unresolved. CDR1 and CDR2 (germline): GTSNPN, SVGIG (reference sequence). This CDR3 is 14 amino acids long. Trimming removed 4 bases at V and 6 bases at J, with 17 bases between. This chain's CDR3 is CAWNLKGGEDTQYF. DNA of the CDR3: TGTGCCTGGAACCTCAAGGGCGGAGAGGATACGCAGTATTTT.

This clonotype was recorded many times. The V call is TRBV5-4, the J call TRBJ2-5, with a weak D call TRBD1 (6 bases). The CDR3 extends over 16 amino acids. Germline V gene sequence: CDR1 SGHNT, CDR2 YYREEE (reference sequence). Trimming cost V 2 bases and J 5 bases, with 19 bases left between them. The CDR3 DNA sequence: TGTGCCAGCAGCTTAGGGGGAGTAGGTCGGAGGGAGACCCAGTACTTC. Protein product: CASSLGGVGRRETQYF.

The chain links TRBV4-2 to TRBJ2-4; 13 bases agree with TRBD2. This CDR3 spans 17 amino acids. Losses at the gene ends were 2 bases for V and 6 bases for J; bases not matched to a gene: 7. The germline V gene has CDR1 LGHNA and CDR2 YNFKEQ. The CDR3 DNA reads TGTGCCAGCAGCCAAACCGGGACTAGCGGGGACAGAAACATTCAGTACTTC. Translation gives CASSQTGTSGDRNIQYF.

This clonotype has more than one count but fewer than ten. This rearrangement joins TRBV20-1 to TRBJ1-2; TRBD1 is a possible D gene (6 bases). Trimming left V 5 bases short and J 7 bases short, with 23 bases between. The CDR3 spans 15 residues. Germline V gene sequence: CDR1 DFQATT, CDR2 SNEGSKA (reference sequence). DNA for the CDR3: TGCAGTGCTTGGCCCGTTGAGGGGGGCTTTTCTGGCTACACCTTC. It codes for CSAWPVEGGFSGYTF.

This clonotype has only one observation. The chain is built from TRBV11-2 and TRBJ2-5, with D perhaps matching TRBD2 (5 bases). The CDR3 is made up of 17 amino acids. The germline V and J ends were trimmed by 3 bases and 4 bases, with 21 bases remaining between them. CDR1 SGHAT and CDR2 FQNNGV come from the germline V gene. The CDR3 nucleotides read TGTGCCAGCAGCTTTCAAGTCGAGGGAGCGGAAGGAGAGACCCAGTACTTC. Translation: CASSFQVEGAEGETQYF.

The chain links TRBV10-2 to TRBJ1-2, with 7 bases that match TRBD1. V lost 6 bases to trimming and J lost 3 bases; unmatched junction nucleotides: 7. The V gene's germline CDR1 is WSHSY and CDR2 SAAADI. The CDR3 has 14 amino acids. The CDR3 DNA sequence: TGCGCCAGCAGGGGTAGGGACAGATACTATGGCTACACCTTC. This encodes CASRGRDRYYGYTF.

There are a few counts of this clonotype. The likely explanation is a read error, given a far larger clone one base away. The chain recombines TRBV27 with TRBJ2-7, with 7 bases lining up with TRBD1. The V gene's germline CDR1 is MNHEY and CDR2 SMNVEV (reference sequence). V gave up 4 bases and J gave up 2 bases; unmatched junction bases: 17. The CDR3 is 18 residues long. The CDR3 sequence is CASSSPPGTGDKPYEQYF. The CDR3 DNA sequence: TGTGCCAGCAGTTCCCCCCCAGGCACAGGGGACAAGCCCTACGAGCAGTACTTC.

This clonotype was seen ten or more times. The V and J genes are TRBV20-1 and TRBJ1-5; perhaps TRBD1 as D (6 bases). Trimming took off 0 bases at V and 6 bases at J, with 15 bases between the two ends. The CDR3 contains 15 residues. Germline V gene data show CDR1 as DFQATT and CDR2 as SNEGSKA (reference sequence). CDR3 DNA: TGCAGTGCTAGAGATCGCAGGGGCGGGGGTCAGCCCCAGCATTTT. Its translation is CSARDRRGGGQPQHF.

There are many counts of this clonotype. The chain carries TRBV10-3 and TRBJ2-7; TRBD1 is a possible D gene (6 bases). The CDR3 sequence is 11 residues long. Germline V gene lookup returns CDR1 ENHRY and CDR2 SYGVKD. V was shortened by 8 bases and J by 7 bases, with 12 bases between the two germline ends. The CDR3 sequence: CAILLGGEQYF. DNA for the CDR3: TGTGCCATCTTACTAGGGGGAGAGCAGTACTTC.

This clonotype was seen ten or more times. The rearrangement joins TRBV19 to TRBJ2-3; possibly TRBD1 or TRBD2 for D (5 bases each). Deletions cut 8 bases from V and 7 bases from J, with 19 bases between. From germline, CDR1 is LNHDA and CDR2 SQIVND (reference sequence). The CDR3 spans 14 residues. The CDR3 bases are TGTGCCAGTCGTACCCGGGACGACGATTATACGCAGTATTTT. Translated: CASRTRDDDYTQYF.

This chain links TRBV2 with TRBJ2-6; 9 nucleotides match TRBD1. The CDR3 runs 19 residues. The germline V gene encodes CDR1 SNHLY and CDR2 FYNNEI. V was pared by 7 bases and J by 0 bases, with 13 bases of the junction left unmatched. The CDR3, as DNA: TGTGCCAGCACGGGTCGATACGGGGGACAGGGCTCTGGGGCCAACGTCCTGACTTTC. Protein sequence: CASTGRYGGQGSGANVLTF. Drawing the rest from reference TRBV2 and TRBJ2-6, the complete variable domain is EPEVTQTPSHQVTQMGQEVILRCVPISNHLYFYWYRQILGQKVEFLVSFYNNEISEKSEIFDDQFSVERPDGSNFTLKIRSTKLEDSAMYFCASTGRYGGQGSGANVLTFGAGSRLTVL.

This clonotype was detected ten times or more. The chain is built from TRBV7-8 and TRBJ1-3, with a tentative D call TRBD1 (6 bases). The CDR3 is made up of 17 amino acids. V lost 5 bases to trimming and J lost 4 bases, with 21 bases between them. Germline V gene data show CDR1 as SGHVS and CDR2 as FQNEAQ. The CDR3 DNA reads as TGTGCCAGCAGCCTAAAACTCACCACAGGGCCCGGAAACACCATATATTTT. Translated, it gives CASSLKLTTGPGNTIYF.

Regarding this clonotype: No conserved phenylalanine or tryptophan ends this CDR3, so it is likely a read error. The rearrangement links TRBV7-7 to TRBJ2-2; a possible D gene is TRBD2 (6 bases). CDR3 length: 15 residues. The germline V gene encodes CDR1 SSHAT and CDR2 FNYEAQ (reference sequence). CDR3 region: CASSLTGGNTGELFL. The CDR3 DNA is TGTGCTAGCAGCTTAACTGGGGGGAATACCGGGGAGCTGTTTCTT.

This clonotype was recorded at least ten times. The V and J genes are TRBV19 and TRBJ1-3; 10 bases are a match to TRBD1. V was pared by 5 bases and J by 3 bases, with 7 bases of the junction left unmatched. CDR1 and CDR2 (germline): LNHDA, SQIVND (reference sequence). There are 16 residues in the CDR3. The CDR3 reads CASSLRGQGVGNTIYF. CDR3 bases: TGTGCCAGTAGTCTGCGCGGACAGGGGGTTGGAAACACCATATATTTT.

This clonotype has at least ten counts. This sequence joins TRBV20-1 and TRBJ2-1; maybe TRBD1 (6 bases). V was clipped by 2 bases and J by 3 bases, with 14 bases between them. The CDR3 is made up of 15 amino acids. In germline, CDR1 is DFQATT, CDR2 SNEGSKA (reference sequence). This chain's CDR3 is CSARRLAGVYNEQFF. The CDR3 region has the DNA TGCAGTGCTAGAAGGCTGGCAGGGGTCTACAATGAGCAGTTCTTC.

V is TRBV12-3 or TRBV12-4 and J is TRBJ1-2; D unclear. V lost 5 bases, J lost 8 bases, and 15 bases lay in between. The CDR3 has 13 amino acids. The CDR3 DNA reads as TGTGCCAGCAGTCTCGGGCCCACCCGGGGCTACACCTTC. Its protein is CASSLGPTRGYTF.

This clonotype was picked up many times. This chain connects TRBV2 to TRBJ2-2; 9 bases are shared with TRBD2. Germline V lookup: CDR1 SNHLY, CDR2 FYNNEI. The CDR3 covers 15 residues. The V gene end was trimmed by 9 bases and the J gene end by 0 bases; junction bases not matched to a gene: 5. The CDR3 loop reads CASRSSGANTGELFF. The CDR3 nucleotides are TGTGCCAGTAGATCTAGCGGGGCGAACACCGGGGAGCTGTTTTTT.

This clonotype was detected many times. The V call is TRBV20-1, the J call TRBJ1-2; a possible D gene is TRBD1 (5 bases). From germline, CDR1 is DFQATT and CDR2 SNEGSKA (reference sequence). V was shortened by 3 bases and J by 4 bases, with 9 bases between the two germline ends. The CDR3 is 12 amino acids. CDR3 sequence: CSASRQGYGYTF. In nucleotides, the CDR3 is TGCAGTGCTAGTAGGCAGGGCTATGGCTACACCTTC.

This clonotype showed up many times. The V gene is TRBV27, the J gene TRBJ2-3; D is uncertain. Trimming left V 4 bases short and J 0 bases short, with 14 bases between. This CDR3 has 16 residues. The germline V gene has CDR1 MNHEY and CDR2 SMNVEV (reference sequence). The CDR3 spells CASSSGSQISTDTQYF. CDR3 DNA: TGTGCCAGCAGTTCCGGGTCCCAAATTAGCACAGATACGCAGTATTTT.

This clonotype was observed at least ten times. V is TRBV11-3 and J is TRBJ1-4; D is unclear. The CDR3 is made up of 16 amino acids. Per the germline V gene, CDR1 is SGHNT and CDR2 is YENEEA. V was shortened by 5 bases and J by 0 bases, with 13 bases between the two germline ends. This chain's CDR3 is CASSPRRSSTNEKLFF. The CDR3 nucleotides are TGTGCCAGCAGCCCAAGACGGTCGTCAACTAATGAAAAACTGTTTTTT. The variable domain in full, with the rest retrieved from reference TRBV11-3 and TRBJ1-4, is EAGVVQSPRYKIIEKKQPVAFWCNPISGHNTLYWYLQNLGQGPELLIRYENEEAVDDSQLPKDRFSAERLKGVDSTLKIQPAELGDSAVYLCASSPRRSSTNEKLFFGSGTQLSVL.

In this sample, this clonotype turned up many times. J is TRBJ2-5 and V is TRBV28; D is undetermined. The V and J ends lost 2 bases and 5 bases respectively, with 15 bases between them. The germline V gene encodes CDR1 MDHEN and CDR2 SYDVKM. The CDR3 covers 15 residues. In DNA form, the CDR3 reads TGTGCCAGCAGTTTAACCAGCCTACGTACGGAGACCCAGTACTTC. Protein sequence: CASSLTSLRTETQYF. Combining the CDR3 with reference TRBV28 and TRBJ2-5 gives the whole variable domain DVKVTQSSRYLVKRTGEKVFLECVQDMDHENMFWYRQDPGLGLRLIYFSYDVKMKEKGDIPEGYSVSREKKERFSLILESASTNQTSMYLCASSLTSLRTETQYFGPGTRLLVL.

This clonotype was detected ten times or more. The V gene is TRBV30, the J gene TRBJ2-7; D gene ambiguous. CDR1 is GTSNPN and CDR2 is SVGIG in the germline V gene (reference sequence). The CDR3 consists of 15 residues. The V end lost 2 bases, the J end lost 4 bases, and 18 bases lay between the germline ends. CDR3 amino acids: CAWSTSRRTWYEQYF. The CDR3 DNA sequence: TGTGCCTGGAGTACTTCGAGACGGACGTGGTACGAGCAGTACTTC. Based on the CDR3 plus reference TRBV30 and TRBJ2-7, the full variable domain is SQTIHQWPATLVQPVGSPLSLECTVEGTSNPNLYWYRQAAGRGLQLLFYSVGIGQISSEVPQNLSASRPQDRQFILSSKKLLLSDSGFYLCAWSTSRRTWYEQYFGPGTRLTVT.

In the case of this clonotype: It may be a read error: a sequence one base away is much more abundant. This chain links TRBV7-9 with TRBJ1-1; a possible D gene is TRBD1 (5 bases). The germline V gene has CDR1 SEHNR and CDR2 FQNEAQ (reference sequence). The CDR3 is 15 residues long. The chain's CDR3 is CASSLIRQFNTETFF. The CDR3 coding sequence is TGTGCCAGCAGCTTAATAAGACAGTTCAACACTGAAACTTTCTTT. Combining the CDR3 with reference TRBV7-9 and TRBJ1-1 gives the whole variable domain DTGVSQNPRHKITKRGQNVTFRCDPISEHNRLYWYRQTLGQGPEFLTYFQNEAQLEKSRLLSDRFSAERPKGSFSTLEIQRTEQGDSAMYLCASSLIRQFNTETFFGQGTRLTVV.

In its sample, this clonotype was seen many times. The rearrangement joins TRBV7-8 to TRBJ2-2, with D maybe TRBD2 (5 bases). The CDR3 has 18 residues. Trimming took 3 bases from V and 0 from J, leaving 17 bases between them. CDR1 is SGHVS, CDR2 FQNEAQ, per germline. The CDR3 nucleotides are TGTGCCAGCAGCTTCCCACGAAGCGGAGATGCGAACACCGGGGAGCTGTTTTTT. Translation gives CASSFPRSGDANTGELFF.

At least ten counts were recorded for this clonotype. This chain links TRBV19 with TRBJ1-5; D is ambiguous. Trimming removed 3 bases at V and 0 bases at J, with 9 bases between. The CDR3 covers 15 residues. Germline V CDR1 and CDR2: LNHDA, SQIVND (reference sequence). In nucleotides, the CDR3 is TGTGCCAGTAGTATTAAACACTTTAGCAATCAGCCCCAGCATTTT. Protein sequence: CASSIKHFSNQPQHF.

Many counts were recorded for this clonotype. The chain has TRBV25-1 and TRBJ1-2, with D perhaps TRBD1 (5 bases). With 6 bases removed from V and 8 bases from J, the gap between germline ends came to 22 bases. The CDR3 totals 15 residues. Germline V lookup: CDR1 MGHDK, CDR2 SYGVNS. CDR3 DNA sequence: TGTGCCAGCAGCTCCTCCACCAGGGCCCGCCTCGGCTACACCTTC. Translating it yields CASSSSTRARLGYTF.